Given below is one T cell receptor beta chain in context. Antigen unknown. The CDR3 consists of 13 residues. Trimming shortened V by 7 bases and J by 4 bases, and 10 bases separated the two germline ends. Through a sample-barcoded 5' primer and a J-beta primer mix, a second PCR was run for roughly 7 to 11 cycles. Via MiXCR, TCRdb re-called the 5' RACE reads, giving one row per CDR3 protein. The sample contains 850,000 to 950,000 distinct CDR3 sequences, 25% to 30% of which appear only once. This specimen comes from a study of blood T cells in healthy people across ages. Study-wide findings and caveats: It was held that diversity estimates obtained from one million T cells represented underestimates.

Sequenced material: blood. The TCR originated in a woman of 80 years or more in good health. The chain recombines TRBV12-3 or TRBV12-4 with TRBJ2-2, with D uncertain. CDR3 sequence reads: CASTDQVTGELFF. As DNA, the CDR3 is TGTGCCAGCACGGACCAGGTCACCGGGGAGCTGTTTTTT.